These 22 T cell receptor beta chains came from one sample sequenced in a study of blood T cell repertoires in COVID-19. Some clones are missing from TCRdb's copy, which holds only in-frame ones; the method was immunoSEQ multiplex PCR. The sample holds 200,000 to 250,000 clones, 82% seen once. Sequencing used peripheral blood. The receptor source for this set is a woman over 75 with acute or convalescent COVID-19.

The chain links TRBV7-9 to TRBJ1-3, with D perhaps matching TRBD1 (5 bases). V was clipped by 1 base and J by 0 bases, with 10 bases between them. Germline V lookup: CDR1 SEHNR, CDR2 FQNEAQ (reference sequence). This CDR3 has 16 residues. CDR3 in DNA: TGTGCCAGCAGCTTAGGGGGAGGGACCTCTGGAAACACCATATATTTT. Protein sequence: CASSLGGGTSGNTIYF.

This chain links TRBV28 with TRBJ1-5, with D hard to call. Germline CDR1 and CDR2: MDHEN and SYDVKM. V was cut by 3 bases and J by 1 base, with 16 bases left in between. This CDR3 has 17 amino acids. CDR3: CASSFPARFTSNQPQHF. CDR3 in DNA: TGTGCCAGCAGTTTCCCTGCGCGATTTACGAGCAATCAGCCCCAGCATTTT.

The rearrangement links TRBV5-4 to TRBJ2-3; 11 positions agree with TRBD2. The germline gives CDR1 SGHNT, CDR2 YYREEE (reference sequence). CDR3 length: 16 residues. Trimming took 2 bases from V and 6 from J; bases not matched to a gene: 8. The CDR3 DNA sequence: TGTGCCAGCAGCTTCCCTAGCGGGGGGCCTACGGATACGCAGTATTTT. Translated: CASSFPSGGPTDTQYF.

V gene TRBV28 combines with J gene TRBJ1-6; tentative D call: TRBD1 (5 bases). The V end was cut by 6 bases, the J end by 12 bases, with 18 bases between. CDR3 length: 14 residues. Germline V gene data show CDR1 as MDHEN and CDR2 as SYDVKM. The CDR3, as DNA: TGTGCCAGCAGGGGTCAGGGTGGGTACGTACCCCTCCACTTT. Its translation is CASRGQGGYVPLHF.

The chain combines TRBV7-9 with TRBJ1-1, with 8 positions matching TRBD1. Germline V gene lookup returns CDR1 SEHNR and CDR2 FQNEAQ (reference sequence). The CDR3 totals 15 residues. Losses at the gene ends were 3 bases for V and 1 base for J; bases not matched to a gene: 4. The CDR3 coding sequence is TGTGCCAGCAGCTTTACGACAGGGGAGAACACTGAAGCTTTCTTT. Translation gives CASSFTTGENTEAFF.

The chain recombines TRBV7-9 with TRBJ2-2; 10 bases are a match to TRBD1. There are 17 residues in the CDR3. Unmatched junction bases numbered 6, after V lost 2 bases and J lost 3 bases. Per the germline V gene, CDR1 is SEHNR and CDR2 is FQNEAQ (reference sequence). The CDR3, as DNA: TGTGCCAGCAGCTTACTGATCGGGACAGGGGACACCGGGGAGCTGTTTTTT. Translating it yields CASSLLIGTGDTGELFF.

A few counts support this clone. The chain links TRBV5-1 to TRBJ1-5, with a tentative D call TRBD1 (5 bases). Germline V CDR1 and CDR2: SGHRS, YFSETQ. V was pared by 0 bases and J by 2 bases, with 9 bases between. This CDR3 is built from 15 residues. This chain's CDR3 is CASSLAGEGNQPQHF. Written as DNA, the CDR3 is TGCGCCAGCAGCTTGGCGGGGGAAGGCAATCAGCCCCAGCATTTT.

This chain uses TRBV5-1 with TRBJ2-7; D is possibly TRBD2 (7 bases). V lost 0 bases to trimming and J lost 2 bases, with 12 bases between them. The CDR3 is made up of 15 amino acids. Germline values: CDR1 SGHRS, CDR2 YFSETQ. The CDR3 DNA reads TGCGCCAGCAGCTTGGAACAGGGAGGGCCCTACGAGCAGTACTTC. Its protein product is CASSLEQGGPYEQYF.

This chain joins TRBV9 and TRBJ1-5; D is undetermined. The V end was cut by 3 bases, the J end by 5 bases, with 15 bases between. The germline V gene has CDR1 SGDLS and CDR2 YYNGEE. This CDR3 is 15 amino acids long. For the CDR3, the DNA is TGTGCCAGCAGCGCCCGGGGAATCTCTGATCAGCCCCAGCATTTT. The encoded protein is CASSARGISDQPQHF.

The CDR3: CASSRRSDRGDNNEQFF. The CDR3 coding sequence is TGCGCCAGCAGCCGCAGATCGGACAGGGGCGATAACAATGAGCAGTTCTTC. The rearrangement links TRBV4-3 to TRBJ2-1; 9 positions match TRBD1. The CDR3 spans 17 residues. Germline V gene lookup returns CDR1 LGHNA and CDR2 YSLEER. J lost 5 bases, V lost 4 bases, and 12 bases had no gene match.

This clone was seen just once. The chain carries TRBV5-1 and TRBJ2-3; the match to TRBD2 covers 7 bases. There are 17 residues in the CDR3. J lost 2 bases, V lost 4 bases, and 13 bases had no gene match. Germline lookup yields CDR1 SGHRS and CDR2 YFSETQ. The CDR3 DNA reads TGCGCCAGCAGCCTGGTCCCCGGGACTATCTCCACAGATACGCAGTATTTT. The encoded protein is CASSLVPGTISTDTQYF.

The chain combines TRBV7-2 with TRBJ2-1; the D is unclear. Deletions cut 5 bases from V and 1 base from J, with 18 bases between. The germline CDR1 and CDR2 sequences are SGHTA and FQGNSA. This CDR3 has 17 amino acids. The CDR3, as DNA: TGTGCCAGCAGCCCTCGTAGTCGGGTCGGGTCCTACAATGAGCAGTTCTTC. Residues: CASSPRSRVGSYNEQFF.

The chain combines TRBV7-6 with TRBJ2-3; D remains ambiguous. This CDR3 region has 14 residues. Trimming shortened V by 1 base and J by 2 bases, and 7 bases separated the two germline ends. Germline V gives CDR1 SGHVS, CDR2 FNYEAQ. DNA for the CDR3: TGTGCCAGCAGCTTAGAATACAACACAGATACGCAGTATTTT. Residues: CASSLEYNTDTQYF. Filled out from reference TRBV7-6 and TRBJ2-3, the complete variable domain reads GAGVSQSPRYKVTKRGQDVALRCDPISGHVSLYWYRQALGQGPEFLTYFNYEAQQDKSGLPNDRFSAERPEGSISTLTIQRTEQRDSAMYRCASSLEYNTDTQYFGPGTRLTVL.

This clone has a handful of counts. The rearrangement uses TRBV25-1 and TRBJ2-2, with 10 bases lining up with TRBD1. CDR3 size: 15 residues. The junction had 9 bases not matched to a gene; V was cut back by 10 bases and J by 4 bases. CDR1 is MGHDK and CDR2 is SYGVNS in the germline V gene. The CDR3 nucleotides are TGTGCCACCTCGACCGGGACAGGGGTCACCGGGGAGCTGTTTTTT. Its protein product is CATSTGTGVTGELFF.

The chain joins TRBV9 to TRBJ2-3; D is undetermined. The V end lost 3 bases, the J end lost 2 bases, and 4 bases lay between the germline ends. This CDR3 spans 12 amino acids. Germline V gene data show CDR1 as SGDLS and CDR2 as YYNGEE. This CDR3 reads CASSAYTDTQYF. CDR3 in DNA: TGTGCCAGCAGCGCCTACACAGATACGCAGTATTTT.

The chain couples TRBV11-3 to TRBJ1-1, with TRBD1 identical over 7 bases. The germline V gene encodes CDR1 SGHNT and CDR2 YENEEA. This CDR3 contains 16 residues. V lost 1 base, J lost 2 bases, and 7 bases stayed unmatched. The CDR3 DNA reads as TGTGCCAGCAGCTTAGTAGGTGGGACAGCAAACACTGAAGCTTTCTTT. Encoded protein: CASSLVGGTANTEAFF.

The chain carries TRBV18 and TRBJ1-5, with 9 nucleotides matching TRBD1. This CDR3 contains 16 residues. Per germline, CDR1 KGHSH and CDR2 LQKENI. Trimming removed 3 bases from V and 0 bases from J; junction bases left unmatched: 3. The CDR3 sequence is CASSPGTGNSNQPQHF. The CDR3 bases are TGTGCCAGCTCACCCGGGACAGGGAATAGCAATCAGCCCCAGCATTTT.

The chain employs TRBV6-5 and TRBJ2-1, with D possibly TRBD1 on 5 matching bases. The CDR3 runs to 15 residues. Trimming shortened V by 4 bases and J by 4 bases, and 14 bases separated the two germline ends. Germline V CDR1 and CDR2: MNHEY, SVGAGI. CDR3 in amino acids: CASSFDSLGYNEQFF. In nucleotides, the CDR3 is TGTGCCAGCAGTTTTGACAGCCTTGGATACAATGAGCAGTTCTTC.

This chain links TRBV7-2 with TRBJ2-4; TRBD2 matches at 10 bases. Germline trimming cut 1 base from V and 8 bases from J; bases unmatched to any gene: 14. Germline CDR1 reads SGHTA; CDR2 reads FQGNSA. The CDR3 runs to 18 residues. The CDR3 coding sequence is TGTGCCAGCAGCTTAGGGTGGAGCGGGGGGGCCGTAGGATACATTCAGTACTTC. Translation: CASSLGWSGGAVGYIQYF.

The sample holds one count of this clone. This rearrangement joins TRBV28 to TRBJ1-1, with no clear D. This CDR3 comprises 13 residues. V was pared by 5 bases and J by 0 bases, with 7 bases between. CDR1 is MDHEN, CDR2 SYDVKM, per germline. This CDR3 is CASSGPLNTEAFF. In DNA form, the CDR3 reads TGTGCCAGCAGTGGGCCTTTGAACACTGAAGCTTTCTTT. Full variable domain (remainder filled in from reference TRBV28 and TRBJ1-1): DVKVTQSSRYLVKRTGEKVFLECVQDMDHENMFWYRQDPGLGLRLIYFSYDVKMKEKGDIPEGYSVSREKKERFSLILESASTNQTSMYLCASSGPLNTEAFFGQGTRLTVV.

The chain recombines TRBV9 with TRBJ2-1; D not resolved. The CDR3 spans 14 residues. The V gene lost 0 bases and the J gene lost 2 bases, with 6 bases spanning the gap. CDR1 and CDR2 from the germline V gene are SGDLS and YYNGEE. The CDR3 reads CASSVGETYNEQFF. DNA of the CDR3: TGTGCCAGCAGCGTAGGCGAGACCTACAATGAGCAGTTCTTC.

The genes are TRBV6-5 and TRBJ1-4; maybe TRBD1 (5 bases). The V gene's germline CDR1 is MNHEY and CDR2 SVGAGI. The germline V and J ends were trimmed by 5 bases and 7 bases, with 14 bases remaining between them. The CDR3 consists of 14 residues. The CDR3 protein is CASSRGLQAEKLFF. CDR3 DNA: TGTGCCAGCAGTAGGGGATTGCAGGCTGAAAAACTGTTTTTT.